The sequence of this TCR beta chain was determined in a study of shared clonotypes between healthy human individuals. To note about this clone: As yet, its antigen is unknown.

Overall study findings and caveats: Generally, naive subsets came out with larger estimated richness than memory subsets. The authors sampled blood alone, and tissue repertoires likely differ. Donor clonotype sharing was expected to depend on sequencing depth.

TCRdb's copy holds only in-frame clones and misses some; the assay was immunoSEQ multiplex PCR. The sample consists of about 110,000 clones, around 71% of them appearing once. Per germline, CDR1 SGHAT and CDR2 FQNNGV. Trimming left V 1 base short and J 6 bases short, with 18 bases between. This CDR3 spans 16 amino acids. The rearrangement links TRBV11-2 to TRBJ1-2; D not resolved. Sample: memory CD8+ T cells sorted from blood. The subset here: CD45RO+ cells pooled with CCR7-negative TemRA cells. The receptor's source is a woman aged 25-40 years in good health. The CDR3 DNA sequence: TGTGCCAGCAGCTTAGTGGTTTCGCAGAAGCTCAATGGCTACACCTTC. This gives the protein CASSLVVSQKLNGYTF.